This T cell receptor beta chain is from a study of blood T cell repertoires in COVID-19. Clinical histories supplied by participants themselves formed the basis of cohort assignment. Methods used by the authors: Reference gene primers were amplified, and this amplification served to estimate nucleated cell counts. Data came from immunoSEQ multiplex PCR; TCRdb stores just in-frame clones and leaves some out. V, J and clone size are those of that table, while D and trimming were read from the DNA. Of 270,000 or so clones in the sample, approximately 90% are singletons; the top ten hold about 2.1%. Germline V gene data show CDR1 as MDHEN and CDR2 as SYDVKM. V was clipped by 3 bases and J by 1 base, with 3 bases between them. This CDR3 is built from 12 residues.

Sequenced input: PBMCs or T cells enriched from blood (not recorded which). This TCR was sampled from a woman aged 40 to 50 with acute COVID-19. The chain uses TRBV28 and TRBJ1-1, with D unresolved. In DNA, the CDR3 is TGTGCCAGCAGTTTCAAGAACACTGAAGCTTTCTTT. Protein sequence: CASSFKNTEAFF. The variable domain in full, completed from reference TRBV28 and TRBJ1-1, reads DVKVTQSSRYLVKRTGEKVFLECVQDMDHENMFWYRQDPGLGLRLIYFSYDVKMKEKGDIPEGYSVSREKKERFSLILESASTNQTSMYLCASSFKNTEAFFGQGTRLTVV.